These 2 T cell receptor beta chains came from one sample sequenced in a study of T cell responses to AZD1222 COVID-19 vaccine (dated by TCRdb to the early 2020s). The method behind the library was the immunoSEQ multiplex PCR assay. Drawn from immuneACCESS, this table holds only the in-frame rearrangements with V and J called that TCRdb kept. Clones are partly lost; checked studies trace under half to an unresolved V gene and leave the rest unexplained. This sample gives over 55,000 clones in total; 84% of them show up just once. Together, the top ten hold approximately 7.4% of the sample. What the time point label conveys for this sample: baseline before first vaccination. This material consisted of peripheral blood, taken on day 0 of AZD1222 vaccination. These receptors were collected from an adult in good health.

This CDR3 is CASSLGIESTEAFF. The CDR3 region has the DNA TGCGCCAGCAGCTTGGGCATAGAGAGCACTGAAGCTTTCTTT. The chain links TRBV5-1 to TRBJ1-1, with D unclear. CDR1 SGHRS and CDR2 YFSETQ come from the germline V gene. Trimming removed 0 bases from V and 4 bases from J, with 10 bases in between. This CDR3 comprises 14 residues.

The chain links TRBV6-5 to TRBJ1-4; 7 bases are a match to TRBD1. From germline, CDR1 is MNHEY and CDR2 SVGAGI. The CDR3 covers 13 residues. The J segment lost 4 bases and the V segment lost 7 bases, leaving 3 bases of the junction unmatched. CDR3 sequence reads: CASTGTVNEKLFF. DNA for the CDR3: TGTGCCAGCACAGGGACAGTTAATGAAAAACTGTTTTTT.